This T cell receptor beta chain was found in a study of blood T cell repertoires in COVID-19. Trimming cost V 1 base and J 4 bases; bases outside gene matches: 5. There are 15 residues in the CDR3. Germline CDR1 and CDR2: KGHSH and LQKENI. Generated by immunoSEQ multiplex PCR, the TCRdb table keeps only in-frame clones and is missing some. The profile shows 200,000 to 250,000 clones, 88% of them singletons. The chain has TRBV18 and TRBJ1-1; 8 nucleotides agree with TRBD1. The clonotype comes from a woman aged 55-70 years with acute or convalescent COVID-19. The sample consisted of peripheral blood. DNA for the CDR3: TGTGCCAGCTCACCACGCGGACAGGGTGTCACTGAAGCTTTCTTT. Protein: CASSPRGQGVTEAFF.